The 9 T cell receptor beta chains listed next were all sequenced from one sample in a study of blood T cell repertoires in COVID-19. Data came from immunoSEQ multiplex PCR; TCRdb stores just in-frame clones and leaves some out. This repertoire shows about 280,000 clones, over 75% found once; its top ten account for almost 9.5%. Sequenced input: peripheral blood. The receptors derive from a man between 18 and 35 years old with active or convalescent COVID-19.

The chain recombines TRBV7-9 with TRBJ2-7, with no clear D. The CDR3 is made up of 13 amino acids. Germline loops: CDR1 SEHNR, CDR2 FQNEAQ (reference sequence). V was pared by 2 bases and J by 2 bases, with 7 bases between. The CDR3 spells CASSLIGAYEQYF. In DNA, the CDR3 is TGTGCCAGCAGCTTAATCGGAGCCTACGAGCAGTACTTC.

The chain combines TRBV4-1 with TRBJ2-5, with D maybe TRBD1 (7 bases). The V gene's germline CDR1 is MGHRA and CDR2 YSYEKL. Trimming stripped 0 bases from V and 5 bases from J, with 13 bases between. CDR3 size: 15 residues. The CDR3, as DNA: TGCGCCAGCAGCCAAGATCCGGCAGGGGGGGAGACCCAGTACTTC. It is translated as CASSQDPAGGETQYF.

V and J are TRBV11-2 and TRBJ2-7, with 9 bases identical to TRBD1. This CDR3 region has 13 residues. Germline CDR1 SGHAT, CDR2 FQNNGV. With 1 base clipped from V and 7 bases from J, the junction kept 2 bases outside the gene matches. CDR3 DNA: TGTGCCAGCAGCTTAGGGACAGGGGATGAGCAGTACTTC. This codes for CASSLGTGDEQYF.

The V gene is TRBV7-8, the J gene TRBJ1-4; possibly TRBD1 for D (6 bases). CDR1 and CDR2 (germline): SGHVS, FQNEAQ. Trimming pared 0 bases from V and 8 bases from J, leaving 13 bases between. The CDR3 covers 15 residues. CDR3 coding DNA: TGTGCCAGCAGCTTAGCGGCCAGGGGTAGGGAAAAACTGTTTTTT. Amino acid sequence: CASSLAARGREKLFF.

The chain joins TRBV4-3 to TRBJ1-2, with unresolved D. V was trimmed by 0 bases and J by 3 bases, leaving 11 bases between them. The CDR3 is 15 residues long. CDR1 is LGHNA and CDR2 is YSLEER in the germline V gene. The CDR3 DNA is TGCGCCAGCAGCCAAGAGAGGAGAGGAGACTATGGCTACACCTTC. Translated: CASSQERRGDYGYTF.

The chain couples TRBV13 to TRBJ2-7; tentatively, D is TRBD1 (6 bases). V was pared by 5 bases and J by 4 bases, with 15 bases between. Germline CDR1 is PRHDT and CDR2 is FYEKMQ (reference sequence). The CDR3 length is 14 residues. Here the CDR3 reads CASSEGTSPYEQYF. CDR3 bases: TGTGCCAGCAGCGAAGGGACATCACCTTACGAGCAGTACTTC.

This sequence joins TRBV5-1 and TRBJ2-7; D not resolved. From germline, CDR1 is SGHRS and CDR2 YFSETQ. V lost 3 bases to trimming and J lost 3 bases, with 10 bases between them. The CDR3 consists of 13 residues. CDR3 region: CASSSGESYEQYF. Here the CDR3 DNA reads TGCGCCAGCAGCTCCGGAGAAAGCTACGAGCAGTACTTC.

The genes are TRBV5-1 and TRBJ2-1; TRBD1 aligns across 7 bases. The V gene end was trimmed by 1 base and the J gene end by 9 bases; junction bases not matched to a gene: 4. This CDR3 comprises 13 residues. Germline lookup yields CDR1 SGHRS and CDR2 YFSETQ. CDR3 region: CASSLIGGGEQFF. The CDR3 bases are TGCGCCAGCAGCTTGATAGGGGGCGGTGAGCAGTTCTTC.

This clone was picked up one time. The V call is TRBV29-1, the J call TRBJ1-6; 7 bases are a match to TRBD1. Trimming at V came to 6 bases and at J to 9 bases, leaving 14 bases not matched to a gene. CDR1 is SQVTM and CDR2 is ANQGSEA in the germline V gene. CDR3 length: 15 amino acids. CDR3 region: CSVKQGTGSSSPLHF. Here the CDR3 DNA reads TGCAGCGTGAAACAGGGGACGGGGTCGAGTTCACCCCTCCACTTT.